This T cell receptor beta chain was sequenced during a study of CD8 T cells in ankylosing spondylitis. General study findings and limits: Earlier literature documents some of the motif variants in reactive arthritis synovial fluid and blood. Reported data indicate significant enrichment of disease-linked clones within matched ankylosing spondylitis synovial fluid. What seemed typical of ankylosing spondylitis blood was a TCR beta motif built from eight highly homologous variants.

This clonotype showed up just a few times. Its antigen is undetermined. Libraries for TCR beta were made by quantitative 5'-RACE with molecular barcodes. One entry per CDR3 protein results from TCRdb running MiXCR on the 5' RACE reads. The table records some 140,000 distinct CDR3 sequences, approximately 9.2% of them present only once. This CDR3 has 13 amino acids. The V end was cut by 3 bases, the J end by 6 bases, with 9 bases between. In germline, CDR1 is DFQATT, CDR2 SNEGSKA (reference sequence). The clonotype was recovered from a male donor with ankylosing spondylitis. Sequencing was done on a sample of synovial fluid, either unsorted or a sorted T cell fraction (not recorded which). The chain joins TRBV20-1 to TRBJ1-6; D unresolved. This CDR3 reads CSASWQPNSPLHF. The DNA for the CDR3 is TGCAGTGCTAGTTGGCAGCCTAATTCACCCCTCCACTTT.